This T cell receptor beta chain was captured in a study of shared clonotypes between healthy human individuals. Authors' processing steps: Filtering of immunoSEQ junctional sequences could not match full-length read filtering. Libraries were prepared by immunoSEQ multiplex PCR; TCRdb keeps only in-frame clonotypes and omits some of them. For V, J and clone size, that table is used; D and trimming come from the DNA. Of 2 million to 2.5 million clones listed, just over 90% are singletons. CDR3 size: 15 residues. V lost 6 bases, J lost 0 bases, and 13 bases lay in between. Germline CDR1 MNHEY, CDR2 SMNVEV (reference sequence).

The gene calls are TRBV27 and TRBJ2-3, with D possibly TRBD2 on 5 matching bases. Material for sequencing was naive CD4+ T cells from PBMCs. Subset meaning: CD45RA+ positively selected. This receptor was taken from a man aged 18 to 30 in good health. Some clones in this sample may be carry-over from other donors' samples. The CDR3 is CASRVAGSSTDTQYF. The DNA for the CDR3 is TGTGCCAGCAGAGTGGCGGGCTCTAGCACAGATACGCAGTATTTT.